A single sample is the source of the 3 T cell receptor beta chains below, sequenced in a study of blood T cell repertoires in COVID-19. TCRdb's copy holds only in-frame clones and misses some; the assay was immunoSEQ multiplex PCR. The sample holds just under 250,000 clones; 75% to 90% are singletons and the top ten take about 4%. The sequenced sample consisted of PBMCs or T cells enriched from blood (not recorded which). The receptors stem from a woman younger than 45 who had recovered from COVID-19.

V usage is TRBV4-2 and J usage is TRBJ2-7; 10 positions agree with TRBD2. Per germline, CDR1 LGHNA and CDR2 YNFKEQ. CDR3 length equals 16 residues. With 2 bases clipped from V and 6 bases from J, the junction kept 10 bases outside the gene matches. The CDR3 reads CASSQLGLAGDGEQYF. DNA of the CDR3: TGTGCCAGCAGCCAATTAGGGCTAGCGGGAGACGGCGAGCAGTACTTC.

The chain links TRBV11-2 to TRBJ2-1; 11 nucleotides align to TRBD2. Germline V gene data show CDR1 as SGHAT and CDR2 as FQNNGV. The ends lost 4 bases at V and 12 bases at J; junction bases unmatched: 17. CDR3 length equals 17 residues. For the CDR3, the DNA is TGTGCCAGCAGCTCCACTAGCGGGAGTGTCCGTTGGTCAGGGCAGTTCTTC. Amino acid sequence: CASSSTSGSVRWSGQFF.

The gene calls are TRBV28 and TRBJ2-5; 9 bases are shared with TRBD1. This CDR3 region has 16 residues. Trimming at V came to 5 bases and at J to 3 bases, leaving 10 bases not matched to a gene. The germline CDR1 and CDR2 sequences are MDHEN and SYDVKM. CDR3 nucleotide sequence: TGTGCCAGCAGTCAAATACCGGGACAGGGAGAAGAGACCCAGTACTTC. Protein product: CASSQIPGQGEETQYF.